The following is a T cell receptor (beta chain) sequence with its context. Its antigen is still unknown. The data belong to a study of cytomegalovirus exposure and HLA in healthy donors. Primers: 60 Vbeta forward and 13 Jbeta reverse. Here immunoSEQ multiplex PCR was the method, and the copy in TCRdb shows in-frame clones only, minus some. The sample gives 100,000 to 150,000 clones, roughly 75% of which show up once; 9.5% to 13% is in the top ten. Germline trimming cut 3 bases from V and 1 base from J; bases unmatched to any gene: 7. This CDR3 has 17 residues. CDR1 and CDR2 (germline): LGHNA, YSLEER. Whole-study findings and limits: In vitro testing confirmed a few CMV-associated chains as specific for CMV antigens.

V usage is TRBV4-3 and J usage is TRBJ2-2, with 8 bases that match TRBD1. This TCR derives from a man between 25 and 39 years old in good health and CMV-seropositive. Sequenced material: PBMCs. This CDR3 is CASSHLRGQGNTGELFF. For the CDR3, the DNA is TGCGCCAGCAGCCATCTTCGAGGACAGGGGAACACCGGGGAGCTGTTTTTT.